Detailed here is one TCR beta chain. The CDR3 spans 19 residues. V was clipped by 4 bases and J by 8 bases; unmatched bases: 20. The germline V gene encodes CDR1 SGHRS and CDR2 YFSETQ. The sample is drawn from a study of blood T cell repertoires in COVID-19. Study details: The United States, Italy and Spain were the sources of the acute and convalescent COVID-19 samples. T cells, B-cell-depleted T cells, or PBMCs provided the cDNA or gDNA that served as material.

The authors' processing: Using reference gene primer amplification, nucleated cell counts were estimated. TCRdb's copy holds only in-frame clones and misses some; the assay was immunoSEQ multiplex PCR. That table gives V, J and clone size, and the DNA gave D and trimming. The data hold 90,000 to 100,000 clones, with about 89% observed a single time. Sequenced sample: peripheral blood. The origin of this receptor is a middle-aged man with acute or convalescent COVID-19. The genes are TRBV5-1 and TRBJ2-1, with 11 bases identical to TRBD2. The DNA for the CDR3 is TGCGCCAGCAGCCGATATAGCGGGAGGGTTGTTATCAGGAGCGATGAGCAGTTCTTC. Protein product: CASSRYSGRVVIRSDEQFF.